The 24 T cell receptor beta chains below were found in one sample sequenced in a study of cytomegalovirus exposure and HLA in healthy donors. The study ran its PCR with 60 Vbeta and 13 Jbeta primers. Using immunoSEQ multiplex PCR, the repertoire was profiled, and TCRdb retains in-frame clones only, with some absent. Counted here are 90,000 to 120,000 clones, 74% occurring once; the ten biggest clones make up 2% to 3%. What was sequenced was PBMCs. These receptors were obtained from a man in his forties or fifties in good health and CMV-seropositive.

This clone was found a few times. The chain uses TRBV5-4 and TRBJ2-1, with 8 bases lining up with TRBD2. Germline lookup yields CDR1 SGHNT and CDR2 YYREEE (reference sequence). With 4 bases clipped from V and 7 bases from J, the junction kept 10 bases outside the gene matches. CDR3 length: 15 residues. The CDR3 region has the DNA TGTGCCAGCAGCCGCCCAACTAGCGGACAAAATGAGCAGTTCTTC. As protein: CASSRPTSGQNEQFF.

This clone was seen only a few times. CDR3 region: CASSLLPGQGLSPLHF. Written as DNA, the CDR3 is TGCGCCAGCAGCTTGCTCCCGGGACAGGGCCTTTCACCCCTCCACTTT. V gene TRBV5-1 combines with J gene TRBJ1-6; TRBD1 matches 9 bases. Germline V gene data show CDR1 as SGHRS and CDR2 as YFSETQ. The V gene end was trimmed by 1 base and the J gene end by 9 bases; junction bases not matched to a gene: 8. This CDR3 contains 16 residues.

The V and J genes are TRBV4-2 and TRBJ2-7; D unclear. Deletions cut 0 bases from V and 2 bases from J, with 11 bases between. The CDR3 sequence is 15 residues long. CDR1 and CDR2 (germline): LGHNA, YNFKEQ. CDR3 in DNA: TGTGCCAGCAGCCAAGATCGTTACCCTACCTACGAGCAGTACTTC. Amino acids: CASSQDRYPTYEQYF.

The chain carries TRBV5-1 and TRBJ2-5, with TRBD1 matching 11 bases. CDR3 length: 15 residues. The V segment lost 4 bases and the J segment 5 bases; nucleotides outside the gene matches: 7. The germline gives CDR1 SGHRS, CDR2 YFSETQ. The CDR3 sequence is CASSILGQGVETQYF. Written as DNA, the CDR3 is TGCGCCAGCAGCATACTGGGACAGGGGGTCGAGACCCAGTACTTC.

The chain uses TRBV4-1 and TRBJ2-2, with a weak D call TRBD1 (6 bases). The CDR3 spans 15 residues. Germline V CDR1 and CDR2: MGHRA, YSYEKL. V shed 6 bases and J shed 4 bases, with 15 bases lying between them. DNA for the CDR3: TGCGCCAGCAGACCACCGGGGACATCCACCGGGGAGCTGTTTTTT. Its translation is CASRPPGTSTGELFF.

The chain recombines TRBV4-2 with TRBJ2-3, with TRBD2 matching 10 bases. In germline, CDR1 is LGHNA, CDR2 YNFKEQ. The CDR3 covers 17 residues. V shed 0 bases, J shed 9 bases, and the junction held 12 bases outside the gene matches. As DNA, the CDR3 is TGTGCCAGCAGCCAAGAAGGTCAGCGGGGGGGCCAGGGAACGCAGTATTTT. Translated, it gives CASSQEGQRGGQGTQYF.

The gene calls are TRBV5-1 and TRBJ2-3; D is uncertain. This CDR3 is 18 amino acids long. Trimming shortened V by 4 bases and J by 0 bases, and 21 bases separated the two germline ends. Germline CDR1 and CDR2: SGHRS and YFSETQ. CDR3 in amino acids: CASSLRLMTPTSTDTQYF. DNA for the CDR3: TGCGCCAGCAGCCTCCGGCTGATGACTCCCACTAGCACAGATACGCAGTATTTT.

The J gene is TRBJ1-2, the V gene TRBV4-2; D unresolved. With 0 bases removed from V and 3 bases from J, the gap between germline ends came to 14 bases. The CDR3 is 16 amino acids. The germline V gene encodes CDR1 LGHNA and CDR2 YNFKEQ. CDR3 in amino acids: CASSQDSPNDHYGYTF. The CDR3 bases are TGTGCCAGCAGCCAAGATAGCCCGAACGACCACTATGGCTACACCTTC.

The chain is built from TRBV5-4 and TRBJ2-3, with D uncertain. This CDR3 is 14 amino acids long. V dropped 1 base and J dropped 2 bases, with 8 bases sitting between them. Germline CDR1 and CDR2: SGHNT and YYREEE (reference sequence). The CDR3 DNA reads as TGTGCCAGCAGCTTGATGGGCCCCACAGATACGCAGTATTTT. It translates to CASSLMGPTDTQYF.

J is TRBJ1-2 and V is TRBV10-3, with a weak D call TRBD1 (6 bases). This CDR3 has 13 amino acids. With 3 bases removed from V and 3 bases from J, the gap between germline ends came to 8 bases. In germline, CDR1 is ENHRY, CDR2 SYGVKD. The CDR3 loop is CAISDRGDYGYTF. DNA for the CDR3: TGTGCCATCAGTGACAGGGGCGACTATGGCTACACCTTC.

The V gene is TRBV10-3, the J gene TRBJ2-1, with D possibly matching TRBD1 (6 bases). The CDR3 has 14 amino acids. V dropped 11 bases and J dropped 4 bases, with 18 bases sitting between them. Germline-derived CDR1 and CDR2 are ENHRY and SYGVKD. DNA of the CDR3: TGTGCCTTAGGGAGAGGGGGAGAATACAATGAGCAGTTCTTC. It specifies CALGRGGEYNEQFF.

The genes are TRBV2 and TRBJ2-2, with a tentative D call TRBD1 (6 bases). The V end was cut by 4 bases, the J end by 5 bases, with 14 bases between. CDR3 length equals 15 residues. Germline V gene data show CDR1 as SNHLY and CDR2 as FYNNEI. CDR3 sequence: CASSVQGVRTGELFF. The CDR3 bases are TGTGCCAGCAGTGTACAGGGTGTCAGGACCGGGGAGCTGTTTTTT.

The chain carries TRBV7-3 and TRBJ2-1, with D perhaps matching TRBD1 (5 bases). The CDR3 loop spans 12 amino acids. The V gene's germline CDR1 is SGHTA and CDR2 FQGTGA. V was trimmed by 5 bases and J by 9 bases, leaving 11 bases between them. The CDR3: CASSHFRGEQFF. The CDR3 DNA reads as TGTGCCAGCAGCCACTTTAGGGGTGAGCAGTTCTTC.

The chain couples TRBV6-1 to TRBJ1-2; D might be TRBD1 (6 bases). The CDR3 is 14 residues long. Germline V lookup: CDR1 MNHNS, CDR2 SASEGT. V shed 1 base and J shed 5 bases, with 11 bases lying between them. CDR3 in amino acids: CASSEEGDGYGYTF. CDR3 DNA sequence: TGTGCCAGCAGTGAAGAGGGGGATGGATATGGCTACACCTTC.

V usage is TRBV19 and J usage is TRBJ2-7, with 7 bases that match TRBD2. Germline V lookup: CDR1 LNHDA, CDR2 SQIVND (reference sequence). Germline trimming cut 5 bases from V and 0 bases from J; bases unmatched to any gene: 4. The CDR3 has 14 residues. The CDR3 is CASSLQRDSYEQYF. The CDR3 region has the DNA TGTGCCAGTAGTCTCCAGCGGGACTCCTACGAGCAGTACTTC. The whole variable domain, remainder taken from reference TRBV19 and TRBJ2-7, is DGGITQSPKYLFRKEGQNVTLSCEQNLNHDAMYWYRQDPGQGLRLIYYSQIVNDFQKGDIAEGYSVSREKKESFPLTVTSAQKNPTAFYLCASSLQRDSYEQYFGPGTRLTVT.

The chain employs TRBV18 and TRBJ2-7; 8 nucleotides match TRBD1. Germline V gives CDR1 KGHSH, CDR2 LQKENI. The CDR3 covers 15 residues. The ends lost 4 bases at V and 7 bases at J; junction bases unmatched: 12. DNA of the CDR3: TGTGCCAGCTCACGGGACAGGACCAGTGTGGTGGAGCAGTACTTC. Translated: CASSRDRTSVVEQYF.

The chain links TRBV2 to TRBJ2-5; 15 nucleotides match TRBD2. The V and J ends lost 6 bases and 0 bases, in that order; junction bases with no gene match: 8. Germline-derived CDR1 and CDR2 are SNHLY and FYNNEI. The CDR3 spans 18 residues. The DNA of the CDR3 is TGTGCCAGCAGGGCCGGGACTAGCGGGGGGCGATACCAAGAGACCCAGTACTTC. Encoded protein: CASRAGTSGGRYQETQYF.

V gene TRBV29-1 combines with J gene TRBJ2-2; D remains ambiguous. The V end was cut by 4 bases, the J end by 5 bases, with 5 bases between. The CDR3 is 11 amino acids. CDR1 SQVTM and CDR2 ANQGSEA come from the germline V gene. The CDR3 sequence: CSVGLTGELFF. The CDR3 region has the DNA TGCAGCGTTGGACTTACCGGGGAGCTGTTTTTT.

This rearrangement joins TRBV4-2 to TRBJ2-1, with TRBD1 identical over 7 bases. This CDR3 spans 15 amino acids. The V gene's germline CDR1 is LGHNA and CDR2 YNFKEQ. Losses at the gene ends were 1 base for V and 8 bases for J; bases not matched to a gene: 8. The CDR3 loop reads CASSQAELGGYEQFF. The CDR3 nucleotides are TGTGCCAGCAGCCAAGCGGAACTAGGGGGCTATGAGCAGTTCTTC.

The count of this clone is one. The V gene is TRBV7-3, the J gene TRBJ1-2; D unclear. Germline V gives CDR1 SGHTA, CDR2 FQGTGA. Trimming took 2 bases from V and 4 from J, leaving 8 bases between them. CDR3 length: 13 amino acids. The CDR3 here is CASSLQGGYGYTF. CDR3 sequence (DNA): TGTGCCAGCAGCTTACAAGGAGGCTATGGCTACACCTTC.

CDR3 coding DNA: TGTGCCGCTCGTAGGGCGGGGAGCTCCTACGAGCAGTACTTC. This sequence encodes CAARRAGSSYEQYF. The chain combines TRBV10-3 with TRBJ2-7; D is perhaps TRBD2 (6 bases). This CDR3 comprises 14 residues. V lost 11 bases and J 0 bases, leaving 17 bases between the germline ends. Per germline, CDR1 ENHRY and CDR2 SYGVKD.

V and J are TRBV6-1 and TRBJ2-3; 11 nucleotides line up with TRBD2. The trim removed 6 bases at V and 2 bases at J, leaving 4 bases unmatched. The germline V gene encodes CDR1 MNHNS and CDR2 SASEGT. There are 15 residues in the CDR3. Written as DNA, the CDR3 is TGTGCCAGCAGAGGGACTAGCGGTGACACAGATACGCAGTATTTT. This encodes CASRGTSGDTDTQYF.

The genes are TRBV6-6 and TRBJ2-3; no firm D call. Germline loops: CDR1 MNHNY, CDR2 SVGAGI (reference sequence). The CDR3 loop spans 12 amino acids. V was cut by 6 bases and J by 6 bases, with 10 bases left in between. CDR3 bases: TGTGCCAGCAGCCCTGTTTTTGATACGCAGTATTTT. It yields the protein CASSPVFDTQYF.

The CDR3 loop is CASSSTGGGFEQFF. For the CDR3, the DNA is TGTGCCAGCAGCTCGACAGGGGGCGGTTTTGAGCAGTTCTTC. The J gene is TRBJ2-1, the V gene TRBV11-2, with 10 bases that match TRBD1. This CDR3 contains 14 residues. V lost 4 bases and J lost 9; bases outside the gene matches: 6. Germline CDR1 is SGHAT and CDR2 is FQNNGV.